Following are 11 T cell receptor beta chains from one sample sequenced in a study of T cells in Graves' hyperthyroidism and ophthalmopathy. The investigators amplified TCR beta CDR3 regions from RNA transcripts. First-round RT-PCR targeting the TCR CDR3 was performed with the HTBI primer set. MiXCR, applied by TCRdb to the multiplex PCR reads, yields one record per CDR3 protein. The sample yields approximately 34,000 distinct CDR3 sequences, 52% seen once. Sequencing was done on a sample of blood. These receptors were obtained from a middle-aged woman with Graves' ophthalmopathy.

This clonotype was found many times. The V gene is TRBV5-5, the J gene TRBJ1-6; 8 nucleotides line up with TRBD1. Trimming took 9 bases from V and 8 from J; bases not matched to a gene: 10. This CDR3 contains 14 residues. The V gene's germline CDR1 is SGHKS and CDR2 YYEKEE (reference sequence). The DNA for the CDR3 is TGTGCCACGAAGCGGGACAGGTTGCATTCACCCCTCCACTTT. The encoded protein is CATKRDRLHSPLHF.

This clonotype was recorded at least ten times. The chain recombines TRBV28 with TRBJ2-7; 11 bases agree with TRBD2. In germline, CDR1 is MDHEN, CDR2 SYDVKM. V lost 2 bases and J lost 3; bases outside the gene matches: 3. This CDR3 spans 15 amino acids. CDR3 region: CASSLGLAGGYEQYF. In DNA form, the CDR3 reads TGTGCCAGCAGTTTAGGTCTAGCGGGAGGCTACGAGCAGTACTTC.

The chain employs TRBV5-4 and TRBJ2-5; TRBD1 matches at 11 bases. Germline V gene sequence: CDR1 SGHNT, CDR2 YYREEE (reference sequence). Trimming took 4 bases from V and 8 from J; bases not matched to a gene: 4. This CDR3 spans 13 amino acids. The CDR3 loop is CASSPGTGGTQYF. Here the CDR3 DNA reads TGTGCCAGCAGCCCCGGGACAGGGGGAACCCAGTACTTC.

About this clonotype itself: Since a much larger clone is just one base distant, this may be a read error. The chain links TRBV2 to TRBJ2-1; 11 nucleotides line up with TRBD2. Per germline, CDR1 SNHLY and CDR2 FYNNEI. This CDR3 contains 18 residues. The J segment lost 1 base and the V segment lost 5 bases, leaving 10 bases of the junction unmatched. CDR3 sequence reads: CASSLIAGGPESYNEQFF. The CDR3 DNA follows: TGTGCCAGCAGTTTAATAGCGGGAGGGCCTGAGTCCTACAATGAGCAGTTCTTC.

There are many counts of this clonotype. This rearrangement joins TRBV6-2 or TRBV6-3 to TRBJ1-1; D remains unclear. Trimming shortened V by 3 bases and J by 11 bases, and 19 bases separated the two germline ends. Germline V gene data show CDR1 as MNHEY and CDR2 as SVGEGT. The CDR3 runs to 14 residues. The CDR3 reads CASSYLSEAKTAFF. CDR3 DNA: TGTGCCAGCAGTTATTTGTCAGAGGCCAAGACGGCTTTCTTT.

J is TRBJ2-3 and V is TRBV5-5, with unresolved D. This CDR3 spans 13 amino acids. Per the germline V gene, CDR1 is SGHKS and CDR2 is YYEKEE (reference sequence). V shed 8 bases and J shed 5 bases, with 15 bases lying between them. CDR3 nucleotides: TGTGCCAGTAGCCCTCGATACGTAGATACGCAGTATTTT. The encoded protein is CASSPRYVDTQYF.

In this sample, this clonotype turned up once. CDR3 sequence reads: CASSSGQGHYEQYF. The DNA for the CDR3 is TGTGCCAGCAGTTCGGGACAGGGACACTACGAGCAGTACTTC. The J gene is TRBJ2-7, the V gene TRBV2; 9 nucleotides match TRBD1. CDR3 length equals 14 residues. CDR1 and CDR2 (germline): SNHLY, FYNNEI. Unmatched junction bases numbered 5, after V lost 5 bases and J lost 3 bases.

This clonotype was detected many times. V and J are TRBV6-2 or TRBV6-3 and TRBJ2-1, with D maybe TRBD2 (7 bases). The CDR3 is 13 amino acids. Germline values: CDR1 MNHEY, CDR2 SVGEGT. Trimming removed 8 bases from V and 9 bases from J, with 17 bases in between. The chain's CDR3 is CASRLRGPGEQFF. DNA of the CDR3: TGTGCCAGCCGTCTGCGGGGGCCGGGTGAGCAGTTCTTC.

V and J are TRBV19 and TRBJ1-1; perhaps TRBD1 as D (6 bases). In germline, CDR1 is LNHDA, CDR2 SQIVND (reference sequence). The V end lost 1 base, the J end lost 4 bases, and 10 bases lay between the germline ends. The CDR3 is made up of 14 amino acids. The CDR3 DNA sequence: TGTGCCAGTAGTATAGGGGGGGCTGGCACTGAAGCTTTCTTT. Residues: CASSIGGAGTEAFF.

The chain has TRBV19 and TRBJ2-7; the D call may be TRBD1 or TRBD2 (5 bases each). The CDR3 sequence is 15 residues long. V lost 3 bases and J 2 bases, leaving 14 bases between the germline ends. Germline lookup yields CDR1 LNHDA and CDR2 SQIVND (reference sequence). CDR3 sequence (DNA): TGTGCCAGTAGTATCGGCGGTGGGGGAGCCTACGAGCAGTACTTC. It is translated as CASSIGGGGAYEQYF. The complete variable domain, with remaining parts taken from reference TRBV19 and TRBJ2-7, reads DGGITQSPKYLFRKEGQNVTLSCEQNLNHDAMYWYRQDPGQGLRLIYYSQIVNDFQKGDIAEGYSVSREKKESFPLTVTSAQKNPTAFYLCASSIGGGGAYEQYFGPGTRLTVT.

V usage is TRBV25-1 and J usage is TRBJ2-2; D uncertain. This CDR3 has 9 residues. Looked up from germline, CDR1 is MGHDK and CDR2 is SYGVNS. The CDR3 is CANTGELFF. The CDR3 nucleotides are TGTGCGAACACCGGGGAGCTGTTTTTT.